These 9 T cell receptor beta chains came from one sample sequenced in a study of technical replicates of blood from a few donors. The protocol was immunoSEQ multiplex PCR, while the TCRdb copy is restricted to in-frame clones and leaves out a portion. The sample yields tens of thousands of clones, about nine tenths seen once. Sequenced: T cells isolated from PBMCs. Receptors were obtained from a human donor in good health.

This clone appeared once. The rearrangement joins TRBV30 to TRBJ2-7; 9 bases fit TRBD2. Trimming took 7 bases from V and 6 from J; bases not matched to a gene: 7. The CDR3 is 12 residues long. Germline CDR1 and CDR2: GTSNPN and SVGIG (reference sequence). The CDR3 region is CALTSGRIEQYF. The CDR3 coding sequence is TGTGCCTTGACTAGCGGTCGGATCGAGCAGTACTTC. The full variable domain, its missing parts supplied by reference TRBV30 and TRBJ2-7, is SQTIHQWPATLVQPVGSPLSLECTVEGTSNPNLYWYRQAAGRGLQLLFYSVGIGQISSEVPQNLSASRPQDRQFILSSKKLLLSDSGFYLCALTSGRIEQYFGPGTRLTVT.

The gene calls are TRBV9 and TRBJ2-1, with 7 bases matching TRBD2. The CDR3 totals 15 residues. Germline CDR1 reads SGDLS; CDR2 reads YYNGEE. The V gene end was trimmed by 0 bases and the J gene end by 4 bases; junction bases not matched to a gene: 4. CDR3 region: CASSVDPGGYNEQFF. The CDR3 DNA is TGTGCCAGCAGCGTAGACCCGGGAGGTTACAATGAGCAGTTCTTC.

This chain uses TRBV4-2 with TRBJ1-2, with TRBD1 identical over 8 bases. Trimming at V came to 0 bases and at J to 0 bases, leaving 3 bases not matched to a gene. The CDR3 is 16 residues long. Germline values: CDR1 LGHNA, CDR2 YNFKEQ. CDR3 bases: TGTGCCAGCAGCCAAGACAGGGGGCCAGCTAACTATGGCTACACCTTC. This codes for CASSQDRGPANYGYTF.

V and J are TRBV30 and TRBJ2-2; D not certain. With 1 base removed from V and 4 bases from J, the gap between germline ends came to 4 bases. Germline CDR1 is GTSNPN and CDR2 is SVGIG (reference sequence). The CDR3 runs 12 residues. The CDR3 DNA reads as TGTGCCTGGAGTGCTTTCACCGGGGAGCTGTTTTTT. It translates to CAWSAFTGELFF.

This clone was observed once. The chain employs TRBV29-1 and TRBJ2-3; 10 bases map to TRBD2. The CDR3 extends over 14 amino acids. The V and J ends lost 5 bases and 6 bases, in that order; junction bases with no gene match: 8. CDR1 is SQVTM, CDR2 ANQGSEA, per germline. The CDR3 nucleotides read TGCAGCGTTTTGGGACTAGCGATTCGCGATACGCAGTATTTT. It specifies CSVLGLAIRDTQYF.

The chain employs TRBV19 and TRBJ2-7, with 9 bases identical to TRBD1. V lost 9 bases and J lost 2; bases outside the gene matches: 11. The CDR3 runs to 15 residues. Germline assignment: CDR1 LNHDA and CDR2 SQIVND (reference sequence). CDR3 residues: CASCSGTGPPYEQYF. The CDR3, as DNA: TGTGCCAGCTGCTCCGGGACAGGGCCCCCCTACGAGCAGTACTTC.

The chain couples TRBV7-9 to TRBJ1-2; TRBD1 matches at 7 bases. The CDR3 sequence is 13 residues long. Germline lookup yields CDR1 SEHNR and CDR2 FQNEAQ (reference sequence). J gave up 3 bases and V 6 bases, and 4 bases lay outside the gene matches. CDR3 region: CASSSQGDYGYTF. In nucleotides, the CDR3 is TGTGCCAGCAGTTCCCAGGGGGACTATGGCTACACCTTC.

This sequence joins TRBV7-2 and TRBJ2-5, with D perhaps TRBD2 (5 bases). The V gene lost 1 base and the J gene lost 1 base, with 10 bases spanning the gap. The germline V gene has CDR1 SGHTA and CDR2 FQGNSA. The CDR3 sequence is 15 residues long. In nucleotides, the CDR3 is TGTGCCAGCAGCTTAGGTAGCGTACTCCAAGAGACCCAGTACTTC. Amino acid sequence: CASSLGSVLQETQYF.

The chain links TRBV5-1 to TRBJ1-3, with unresolved D. The CDR3 length is 14 residues. CDR1 SGHRS and CDR2 YFSETQ come from the germline V gene. The ends were cut back, 4 bases at V and 4 bases at J, with 12 bases in the middle. CDR3 region: CASSPINSGNTIYF. The CDR3 DNA follows: TGCGCCAGCAGCCCGATTAACAGCGGAAACACCATATATTTT.